This record concerns one T cell receptor beta chain sequence. There were likely unrecorded immune exposures, though donors were nominally healthy when sampled. This entry is derived from a study of cytomegalovirus exposure and HLA in healthy donors. The PCR contained 60 Vbeta and 13 Jbeta primers. Method: immunoSEQ multiplex PCR; TCRdb's copy keeps in-frame clones and lacks some. Found here are under 250,000 clones, around four fifths of them singletons; the top ten hold roughly 1.5%. CDR1 and CDR2 from the germline V gene are SGHAT and FQDESV (reference sequence). This CDR3 contains 14 residues. J was trimmed by 3 bases and V by 2 bases; bases with no gene match: 2.

The chain links TRBV11-1 to TRBJ1-1; 8 positions agree with TRBD1. The sample comprised PBMCs. This receptor was obtained from a man between 50 and 59 years old in good health and CMV-seronegative. CDR3 nucleotides: TGTGCCAGCAGCTTAAGGACAGGGTACACTGAAGCTTTCTTT. The encoded protein is CASSLRTGYTEAFF.